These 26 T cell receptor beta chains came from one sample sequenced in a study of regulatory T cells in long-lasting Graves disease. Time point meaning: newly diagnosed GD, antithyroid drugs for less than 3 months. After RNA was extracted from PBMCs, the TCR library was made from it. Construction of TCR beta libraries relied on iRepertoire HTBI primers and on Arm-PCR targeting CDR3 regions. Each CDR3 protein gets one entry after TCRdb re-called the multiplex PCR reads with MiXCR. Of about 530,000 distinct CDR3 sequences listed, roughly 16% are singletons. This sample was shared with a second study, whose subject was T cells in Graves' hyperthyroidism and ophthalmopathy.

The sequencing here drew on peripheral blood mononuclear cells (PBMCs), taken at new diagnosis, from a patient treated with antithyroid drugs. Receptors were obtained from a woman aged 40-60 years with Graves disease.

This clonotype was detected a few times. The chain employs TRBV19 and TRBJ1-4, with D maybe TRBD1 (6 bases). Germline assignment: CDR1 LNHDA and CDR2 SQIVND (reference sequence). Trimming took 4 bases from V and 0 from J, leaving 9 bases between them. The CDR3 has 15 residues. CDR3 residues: CASSTQGSTNEKLFF. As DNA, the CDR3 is TGTGCCAGTAGTACCCAGGGGTCAACTAATGAAAAACTGTTTTTT.

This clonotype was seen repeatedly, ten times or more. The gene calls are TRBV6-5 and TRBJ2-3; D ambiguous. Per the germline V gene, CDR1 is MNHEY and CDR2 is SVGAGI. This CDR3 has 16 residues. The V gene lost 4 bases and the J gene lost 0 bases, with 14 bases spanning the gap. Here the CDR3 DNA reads TGTGCCAGCAGTTCCGCGTATAGTACTAGCACAGATACGCAGTATTTT. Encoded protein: CASSSAYSTSTDTQYF.

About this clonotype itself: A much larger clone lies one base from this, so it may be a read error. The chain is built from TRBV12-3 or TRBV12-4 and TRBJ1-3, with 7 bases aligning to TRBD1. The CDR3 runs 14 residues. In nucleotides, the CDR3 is TGTGCCAGCGGCAGAACAGGGGAAGGAAACGCCATATATTTT. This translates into CASGRTGEGNAIYF.

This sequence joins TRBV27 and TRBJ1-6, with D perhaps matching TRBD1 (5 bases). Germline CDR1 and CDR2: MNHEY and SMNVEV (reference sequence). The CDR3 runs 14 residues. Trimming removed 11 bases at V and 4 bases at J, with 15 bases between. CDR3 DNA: TGTGCCTGCCGAGGGACCGAGTATAATTCACCCCTCCACTTT. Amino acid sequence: CACRGTEYNSPLHF.

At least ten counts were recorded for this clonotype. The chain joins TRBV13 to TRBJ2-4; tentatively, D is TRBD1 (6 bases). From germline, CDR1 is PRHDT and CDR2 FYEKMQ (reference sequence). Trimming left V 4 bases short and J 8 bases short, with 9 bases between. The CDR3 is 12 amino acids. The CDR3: CASSSGVDIQYF. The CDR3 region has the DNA TGTGCCAGCAGCTCAGGGGTGGACATTCAGTACTTC.

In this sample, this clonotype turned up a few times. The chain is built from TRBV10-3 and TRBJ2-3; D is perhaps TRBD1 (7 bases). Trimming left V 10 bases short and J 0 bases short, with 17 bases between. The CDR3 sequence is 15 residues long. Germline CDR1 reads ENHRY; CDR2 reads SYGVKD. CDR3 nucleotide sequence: TGTGCCACCACTACTCCAGGGGGGAGCACAGATACGCAGTATTTT. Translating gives CATTTPGGSTDTQYF.

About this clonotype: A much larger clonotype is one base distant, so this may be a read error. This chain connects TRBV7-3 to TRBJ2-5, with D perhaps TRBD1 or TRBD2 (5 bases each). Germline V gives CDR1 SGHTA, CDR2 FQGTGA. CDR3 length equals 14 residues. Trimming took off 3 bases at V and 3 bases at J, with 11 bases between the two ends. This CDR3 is CASSLRGMEETQYF. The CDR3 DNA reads TGTGCCAGCAGCTTGAGGGGTATGGAAGAGACCCAGTACTTC.

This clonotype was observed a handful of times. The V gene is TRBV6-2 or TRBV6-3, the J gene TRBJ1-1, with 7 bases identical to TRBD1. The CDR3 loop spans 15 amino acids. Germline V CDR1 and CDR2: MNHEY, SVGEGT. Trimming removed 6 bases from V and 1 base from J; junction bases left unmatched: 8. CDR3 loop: CASRTVRTGNTEAFF. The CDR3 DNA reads TGTGCCAGCAGAACCGTCAGGACAGGGAACACTGAAGCTTTCTTT.

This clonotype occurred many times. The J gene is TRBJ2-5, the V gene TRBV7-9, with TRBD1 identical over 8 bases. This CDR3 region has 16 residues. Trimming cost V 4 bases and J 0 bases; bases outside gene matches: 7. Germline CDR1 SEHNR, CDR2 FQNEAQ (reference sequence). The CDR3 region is CASSSGQGAYQETQYF. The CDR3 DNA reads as TGTGCCAGCAGCTCCGGGCAGGGGGCGTACCAAGAGACCCAGTACTTC.

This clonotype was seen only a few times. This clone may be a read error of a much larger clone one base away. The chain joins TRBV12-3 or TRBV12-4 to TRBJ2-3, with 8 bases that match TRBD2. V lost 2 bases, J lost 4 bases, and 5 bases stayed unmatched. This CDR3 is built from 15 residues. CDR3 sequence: CASSLSLAGADTQYF. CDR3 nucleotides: TGTGCCAGCAGTTTAAGTCTAGCGGGCGCAGATACGCAGTATTTT.

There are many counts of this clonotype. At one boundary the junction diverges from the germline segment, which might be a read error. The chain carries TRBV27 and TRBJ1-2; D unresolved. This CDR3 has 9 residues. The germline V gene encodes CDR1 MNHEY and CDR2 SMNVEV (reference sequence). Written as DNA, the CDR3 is TGTGCCAGCAGTTTGAGTGGGCCCTTC. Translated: CASSLSGPF.

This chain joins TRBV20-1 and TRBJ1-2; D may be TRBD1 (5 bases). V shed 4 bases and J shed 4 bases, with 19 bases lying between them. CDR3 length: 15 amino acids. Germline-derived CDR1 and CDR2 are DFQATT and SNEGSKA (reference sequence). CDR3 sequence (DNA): TGCAGTGCTACCAATTCAGGGAGATACGGCTATGGCTACACCTTC. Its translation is CSATNSGRYGYGYTF.

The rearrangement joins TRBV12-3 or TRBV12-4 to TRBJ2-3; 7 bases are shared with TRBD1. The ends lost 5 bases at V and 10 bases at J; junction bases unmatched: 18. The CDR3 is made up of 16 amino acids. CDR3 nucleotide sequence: TGTGCCAGCAGTAGAGGGGGCCCGCGTGACTCCAGGGCGCAGTATTTT. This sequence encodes CASSRGGPRDSRAQYF.

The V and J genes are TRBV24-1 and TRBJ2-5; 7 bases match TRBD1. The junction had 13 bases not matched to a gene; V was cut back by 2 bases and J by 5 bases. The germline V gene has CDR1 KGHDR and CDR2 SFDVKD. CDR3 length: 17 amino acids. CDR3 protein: CATSDWLGGAEVETQYF. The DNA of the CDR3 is TGTGCCACCAGTGATTGGCTAGGGGGCGCGGAGGTTGAGACCCAGTACTTC.

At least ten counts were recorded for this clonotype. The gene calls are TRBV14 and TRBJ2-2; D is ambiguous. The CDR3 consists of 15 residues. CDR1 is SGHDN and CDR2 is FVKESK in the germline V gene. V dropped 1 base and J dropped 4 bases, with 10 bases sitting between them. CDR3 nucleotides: TGTGCCAGCAGCCAAGGGACCCATGGCACCGGGGAGCTGTTTTTT. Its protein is CASSQGTHGTGELFF.

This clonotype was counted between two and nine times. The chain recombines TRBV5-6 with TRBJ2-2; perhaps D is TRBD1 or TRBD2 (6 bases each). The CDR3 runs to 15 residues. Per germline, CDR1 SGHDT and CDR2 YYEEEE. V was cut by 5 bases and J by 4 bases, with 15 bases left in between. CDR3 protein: CASSAWGAGTGELFF. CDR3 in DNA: TGTGCCAGCAGTGCCTGGGGGGCTGGCACCGGGGAGCTGTTTTTT.

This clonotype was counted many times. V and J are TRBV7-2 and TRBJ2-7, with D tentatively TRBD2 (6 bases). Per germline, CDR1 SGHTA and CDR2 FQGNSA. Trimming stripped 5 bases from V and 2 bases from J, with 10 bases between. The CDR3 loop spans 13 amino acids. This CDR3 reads CASSRIAAYEQYF. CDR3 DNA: TGTGCCAGCAGCCGGATAGCGGCCTACGAGCAGTACTTC.

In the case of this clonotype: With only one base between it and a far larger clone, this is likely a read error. The CDR3 reads CASGETGQETQYF. Here the CDR3 DNA reads TGTGCCAGCGGGGAGACCGGCCAAGAGACCCAGTACTTC. The chain employs TRBV2 and TRBJ2-1; weak D call: TRBD2 (5 bases). Matching the DNA end better, TRBJ2-5 makes the J call doubtful. Germline CDR1 reads SNHLY; CDR2 reads FYNNEI. The CDR3 is 13 residues long.

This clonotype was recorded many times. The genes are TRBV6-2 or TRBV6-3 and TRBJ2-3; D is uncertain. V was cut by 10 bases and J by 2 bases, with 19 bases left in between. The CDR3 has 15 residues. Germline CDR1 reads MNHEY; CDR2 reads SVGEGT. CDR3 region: CATRYRGVNTDTQYF. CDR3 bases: TGTGCCACCCGGTACCGAGGAGTCAACACAGATACGCAGTATTTT.

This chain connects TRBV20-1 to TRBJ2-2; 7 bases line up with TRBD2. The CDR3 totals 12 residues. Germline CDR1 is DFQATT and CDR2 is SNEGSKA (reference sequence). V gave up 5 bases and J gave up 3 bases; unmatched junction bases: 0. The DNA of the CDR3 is TGCAGTGCTGCGGGGGACACCGGGGAGCTGTTTTTT. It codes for CSAAGDTGELFF.

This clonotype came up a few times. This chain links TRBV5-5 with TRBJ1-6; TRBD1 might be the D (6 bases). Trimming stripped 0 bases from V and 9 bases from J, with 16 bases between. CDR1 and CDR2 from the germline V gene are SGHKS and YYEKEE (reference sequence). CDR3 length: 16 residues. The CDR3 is CASSLEGLQGSSPLHF. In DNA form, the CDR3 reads TGTGCCAGCAGCTTGGAGGGCTTACAGGGATCTTCACCCCTCCACTTT.

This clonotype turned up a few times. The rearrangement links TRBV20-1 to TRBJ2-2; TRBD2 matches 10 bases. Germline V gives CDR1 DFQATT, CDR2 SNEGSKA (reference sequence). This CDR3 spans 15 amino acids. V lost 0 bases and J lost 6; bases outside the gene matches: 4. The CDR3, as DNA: TGCAGTGCTAGAGATTCCAGCGGGGGGGCCGGGGAGCTGTTTTTT. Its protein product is CSARDSSGGAGELFF.

The CDR3 DNA sequence: TGTGCCAGCGGACCGACAGGGACCACCGGGGAGCTGTTTTTT. Protein product: CASGPTGTTGELFF. The chain couples TRBV11-3 to TRBJ2-2, with 7 bases fitting TRBD1. This CDR3 has 14 residues. Germline trimming cut 8 bases from V and 4 bases from J; bases unmatched to any gene: 7. The V gene's germline CDR1 is SGHNT and CDR2 YENEEA.

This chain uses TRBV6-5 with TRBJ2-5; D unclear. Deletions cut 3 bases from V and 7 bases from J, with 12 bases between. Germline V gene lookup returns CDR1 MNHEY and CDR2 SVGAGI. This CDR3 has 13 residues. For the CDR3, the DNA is TGTGCCAGCAGTTATACAGTCTGGGGGACCCAGTACTTC. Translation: CASSYTVWGTQYF.

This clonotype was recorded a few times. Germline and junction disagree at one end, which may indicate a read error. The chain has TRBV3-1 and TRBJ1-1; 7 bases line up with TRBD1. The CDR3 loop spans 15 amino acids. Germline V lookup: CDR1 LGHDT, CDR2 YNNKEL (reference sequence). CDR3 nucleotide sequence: TGTGCCAGCAGCCGCCACAGGGGAGAGAACGCTGAAGCTTTCTTT. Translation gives CASSRHRGENAEAFF.

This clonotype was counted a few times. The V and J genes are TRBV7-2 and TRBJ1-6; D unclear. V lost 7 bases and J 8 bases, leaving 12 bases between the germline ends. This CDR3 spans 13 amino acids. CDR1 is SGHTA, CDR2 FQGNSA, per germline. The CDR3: CASTSGVYSPLHF. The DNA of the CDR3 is TGTGCCAGCACCTCGGGCGTGTATTCACCCCTCCACTTT.